This TCR beta chain was retrieved from a study of blood T cell repertoires in COVID-19. TCRdb's table, derived via immunoSEQ multiplex PCR, lists solely in-frame clones and lacks some. The sample consists of under 250,000 clones, around 83% of them appearing once. Germline values: CDR1 MGHRA, CDR2 YSYEKL. The CDR3 extends over 15 amino acids. After removal of 7 bases from V and 1 base from J, the junction contained 8 bases not matched to a gene. This clonotype originated in a woman in her 40s with acute COVID-19. The chain carries TRBV4-1 and TRBJ1-1; 8 bases line up with TRBD1. The sample taken for sequencing was PBMCs or T cells enriched from blood (not recorded which). As DNA, the CDR3 is TGCGCCAGCACCCACACCGACAGGGGGAACACTGAAGCTTTCTTT. Amino acid sequence: CASTHTDRGNTEAFF.